These 20 T cell receptor beta chains were sequenced from one sample in a study of OX40 agonist ivuxolimab in advanced cancers. TCRdb's table, derived via immunoSEQ multiplex PCR, lists solely in-frame clones and lacks some. The sample lists some 70,000 clones; more than 85% were seen once. This material consisted of CD4+ or CD8+ T cells sorted from blood, taken in a trial of the OX40 agonist ivuxolimab. The receptor set was obtained from an adult with an advanced solid tumor such as melanoma, head and neck, liver or kidney cancer.

The chain combines TRBV5-1 with TRBJ2-1; the D gene is possibly TRBD2 (6 bases). V was pared by 4 bases and J by 1 base, with 24 bases between. CDR1 is SGHRS, CDR2 YFSETQ, per germline. The CDR3 is 19 residues long. The CDR3 loop reads CASSPKGGGGGISYNEQFF. The DNA of the CDR3 is TGCGCCAGCAGCCCTAAGGGCGGTGGGGGAGGAATATCCTACAATGAGCAGTTCTTC. Complete variable domain (other parts from reference TRBV5-1 and TRBJ2-1): KAGVTQTPRYLIKTRGQQVTLSCSPISGHRSVSWYQQTPGQGLQFLFEYFSETQRNKGNFPGRFSGRQFSNSRSEMNVSTLELGDSALYLCASSPKGGGGGISYNEQFFGPGTRLTVL.

In its sample, this clone was seen a few times. This chain joins TRBV28 and TRBJ1-1; 9 bases match TRBD1. Germline V lookup: CDR1 MDHEN, CDR2 SYDVKM. Germline trimming cut 5 bases from V and 5 bases from J; bases unmatched to any gene: 12. The CDR3 loop spans 16 amino acids. CDR3 DNA sequence: TGTGCCAGCAGTCGGGGAGGGGGGACAGGGAAAACTGAAGCTTTCTTT. It is translated as CASSRGGGTGKTEAFF.

CDR3 sequence reads: CASSTSTGRTNEKLFF. The CDR3, as DNA: TGTGCCAGCAGTACCTCGACAGGACGAACTAATGAAAAACTGTTTTTT. The V call is TRBV27, the J call TRBJ1-4, with D perhaps matching TRBD1 (6 bases). The V gene lost 5 bases and the J gene lost 1 base, with 14 bases spanning the gap. CDR3 length: 16 residues. The V gene's germline CDR1 is MNHEY and CDR2 SMNVEV (reference sequence).

The sample holds a few counts of this clone. The chain recombines TRBV11-3 with TRBJ2-1; D might be TRBD1 (6 bases). The V gene's germline CDR1 is SGHNT and CDR2 YENEEA. CDR3 length: 13 residues. Trimming shortened V by 6 bases and J by 4 bases, and 10 bases separated the two germline ends. CDR3 coding DNA: TGTGCCAGCAGAGGGGACACGTACAATGAGCAGTTCTTC. This encodes CASRGDTYNEQFF.

The chain links TRBV19 to TRBJ1-5; 7 bases map to TRBD1. This CDR3 is 14 amino acids long. V was clipped by 8 bases and J by 1 base; unmatched bases: 5. Per germline, CDR1 LNHDA and CDR2 SQIVND (reference sequence). Written as DNA, the CDR3 is TGTGCCAGTGGCCTGGGACAGAGCAATCAGCCCCAGCATTTT. As protein: CASGLGQSNQPQHF. Together with reference TRBV19 and TRBJ1-5, the CDR3 gives the full variable domain: DGGITQSPKYLFRKEGQNVTLSCEQNLNHDAMYWYRQDPGQGLRLIYYSQIVNDFQKGDIAEGYSVSREKKESFPLTVTSAQKNPTAFYLCASGLGQSNQPQHFGDGTRLSIL.

The V gene is TRBV21-1, the J gene TRBJ2-7; the table names TRBD2, a call not compared with the DNA. TRBV21-1 is classified as a pseudogene. This CDR3 spans 16 amino acids. CDR3 nucleotide sequence: TGTGCCAGCAGCGGACTAGCGGGAGCAAAGTTCCACGAGCAGTACTTC. Residues: CASSGLAGAKFHEQYF.

The genes are TRBV5-4 and TRBJ1-2; D is possibly TRBD1 (6 bases). The germline CDR1 and CDR2 sequences are SGHNT and YYREEE (reference sequence). V lost 1 base to trimming and J lost 7 bases, with 14 bases between them. The CDR3 is 14 residues long. The CDR3 protein is CASSLSGQGLGYTF. CDR3 nucleotides: TGTGCCAGCAGCTTGAGTGGTCAGGGGCTTGGCTACACCTTC.

The V call is TRBV7-9, the J call TRBJ1-5, with no clear D. The germline V and J ends were trimmed by 1 base and 2 bases, with 6 bases remaining between them. This CDR3 spans 14 amino acids. Germline values: CDR1 SEHNR, CDR2 FQNEAQ (reference sequence). CDR3 bases: TGTGCCAGCAGCTTAGGGGTGGGCAATCAGCCCCAGCATTTT. Amino acids: CASSLGVGNQPQHF.

The rearrangement links TRBV6-1 to TRBJ2-7, with D possibly TRBD2 on 7 matching bases. The CDR3 runs 14 residues. Germline V lookup: CDR1 MNHNS, CDR2 SASEGT. V lost 4 bases and J 4 bases, leaving 14 bases between the germline ends. The CDR3 DNA reads as TGTGCCAGCAGTGTAGGGGGGGACCATTACGAGCAGTACTTC. Translation: CASSVGGDHYEQYF.

The chain carries TRBV6-1 and TRBJ2-7; D not resolved. V was clipped by 4 bases and J by 0 bases, with 10 bases between them. From germline, CDR1 is MNHNS and CDR2 SASEGT. CDR3 size: 14 residues. Written as DNA, the CDR3 is TGTGCCAGCAGTGTAGACCAGATCTCCTACGAGCAGTACTTC. It yields the protein CASSVDQISYEQYF.

CDR3 nucleotide sequence: TGCGCCAGCAGCCGGGACACCCTCTGGAGTTCGTACTTC. Translation gives CASSRDTLWSSYF. The chain couples TRBV4-1 to TRBJ2-4, with D perhaps TRBD1 (6 bases). The CDR3 runs 13 residues. The V and J ends lost 4 bases and 15 bases respectively, with 19 bases between them. CDR1 and CDR2 (germline): MGHRA, YSYEKL.

The J gene is TRBJ2-5, the V gene TRBV2; 9 bases are a match to TRBD2. This CDR3 is built from 15 residues. Per the germline V gene, CDR1 is SNHLY and CDR2 is FYNNEI. V lost 1 base to trimming and J lost 2 bases; unmatched junction nucleotides: 2. CDR3 protein: CASSEGLAGQETQYF. The CDR3 bases are TGTGCCAGCAGTGAAGGTCTAGCGGGGCAAGAGACCCAGTACTTC.

The chain uses TRBV7-2 and TRBJ2-5, with D possibly matching TRBD1 (6 bases). Germline CDR1 reads SGHTA; CDR2 reads FQGNSA. The CDR3 length is 15 residues. V was shortened by 0 bases and J by 2 bases, with 10 bases between the two germline ends. The CDR3 bases are TGTGCCAGCAGCTTAGCCCGGACAGTTCAAGAGACCCAGTACTTC. Protein product: CASSLARTVQETQYF.

The rearrangement uses TRBV5-5 and TRBJ2-7; D is unresolved. This CDR3 spans 12 amino acids. Germline CDR1 is SGHKS and CDR2 is YYEKEE (reference sequence). V lost 4 bases and J 4 bases, leaving 9 bases between the germline ends. The CDR3 loop is CASSRDLYEQYF. As DNA, the CDR3 is TGTGCCAGCAGCCGCGACTTATACGAGCAGTACTTC.

The genes are TRBV5-1 and TRBJ2-2; the D gene is possibly TRBD1 (6 bases). This CDR3 is 15 amino acids long. Trimming removed 4 bases at V and 6 bases at J, with 16 bases between. The germline V gene encodes CDR1 SGHRS and CDR2 YFSETQ. CDR3 in DNA: TGCGCCAGCAGCCCTTATGCAGGGGTGCCCGGGGAGCTGTTTTTT. Encoded protein: CASSPYAGVPGELFF.

The chain carries TRBV11-3 and TRBJ2-3; 8 bases map to TRBD2. The V and J ends lost 5 bases and 4 bases, in that order; junction bases with no gene match: 2. The V gene's germline CDR1 is SGHNT and CDR2 YENEEA. The CDR3 contains 13 residues. The CDR3 spells CASSPGGADTQYF. For the CDR3, the DNA is TGTGCCAGCAGCCCCGGGGGGGCAGATACGCAGTATTTT.

The chain combines TRBV9 with TRBJ2-5, with TRBD2 as a possible D gene (7 bases). Between the trimmed V and J ends, which lost 6 bases and 4 bases, there was a span of 19 bases. CDR1 is SGDLS and CDR2 is YYNGEE in the germline V gene. This CDR3 comprises 15 residues. The CDR3 DNA reads TGTGCCAGCAATTGGGCGGGGGAGGACAGAGAGACCCAGTACTTC. This sequence encodes CASNWAGEDRETQYF. The variable domain in full, completed from reference TRBV9 and TRBJ2-5, reads DSGVTQTPKHLITATGQRVTLRCSPRSGDLSVYWYQQSLDQGLQFLIQYYNGEERAKGNILERFSAQQFPDLHSELNLSSLELGDSALYFCASNWAGEDRETQYFGPGTRLLVL.

V is TRBV19 and J is TRBJ2-7, with 9 nucleotides matching TRBD1. Germline V gives CDR1 LNHDA, CDR2 SQIVND (reference sequence). Losses at the gene ends were 6 bases for V and 2 bases for J; bases not matched to a gene: 5. This CDR3 is built from 14 residues. The DNA for the CDR3 is TGTGCCAGTAGGCGAGGGACAGGGCCCTACGAGCAGTACTTC. Its protein product is CASRRGTGPYEQYF.

The chain has TRBV7-9 and TRBJ2-7; D possibly corresponds to TRBD1 (6 bases). The CDR3 covers 15 residues. The ends were cut back, 1 base at V and 3 bases at J, with 13 bases in the middle. The germline gives CDR1 SEHNR, CDR2 FQNEAQ (reference sequence). The CDR3 nucleotides read TGTGCCAGCAGCTTAGTACAGGGCCCGGGCTACGAGCAGTACTTC. Protein sequence: CASSLVQGPGYEQYF. The entire variable domain, with the rest obtained from reference TRBV7-9 and TRBJ2-7, is as follows: DTGVSQNPRHKITKRGQNVTFRCDPISEHNRLYWYRQTLGQGPEFLTYFQNEAQLEKSRLLSDRFSAERPKGSFSTLEIQRTEQGDSAMYLCASSLVQGPGYEQYFGPGTRLTVT.

This chain links TRBV9 with TRBJ2-7; no clear D gene. Trimming pared 2 bases from V and 3 bases from J, leaving 12 bases between. The CDR3 covers 14 residues. The germline V gene has CDR1 SGDLS and CDR2 YYNGEE. CDR3 nucleotides: TGTGCCAGCAGCGTCGGCCTCAAAGACTACGAGCAGTACTTC. It translates to CASSVGLKDYEQYF.